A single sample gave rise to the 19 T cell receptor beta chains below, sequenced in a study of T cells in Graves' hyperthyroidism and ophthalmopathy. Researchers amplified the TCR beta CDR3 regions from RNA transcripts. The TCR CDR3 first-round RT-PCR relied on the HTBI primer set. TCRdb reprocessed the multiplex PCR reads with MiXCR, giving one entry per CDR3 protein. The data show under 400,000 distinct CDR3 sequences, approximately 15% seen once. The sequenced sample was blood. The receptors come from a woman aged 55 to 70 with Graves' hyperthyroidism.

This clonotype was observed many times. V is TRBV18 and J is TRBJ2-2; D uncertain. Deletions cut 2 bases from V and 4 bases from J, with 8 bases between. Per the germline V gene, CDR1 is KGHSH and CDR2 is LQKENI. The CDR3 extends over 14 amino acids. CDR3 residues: CASSPVGRTGELFF. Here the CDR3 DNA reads TGTGCCAGCTCACCAGTAGGGCGCACCGGGGAGCTGTTTTTT.

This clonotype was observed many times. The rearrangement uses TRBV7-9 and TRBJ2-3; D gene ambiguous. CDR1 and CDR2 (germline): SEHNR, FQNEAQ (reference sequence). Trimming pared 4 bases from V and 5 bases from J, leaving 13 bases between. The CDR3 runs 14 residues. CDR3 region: CASSSPPLGDTQYF. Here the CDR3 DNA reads TGTGCCAGCAGCTCACCCCCCTTGGGAGATACGCAGTATTTT.

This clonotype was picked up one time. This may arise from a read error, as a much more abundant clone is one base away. CDR3 region: CASSQDRSLALYNEQFF. CDR3 sequence (DNA): TGTGCCAGCAGCCAAGATCGGTCACTAGCGCTCTACAATGAGCAGTTCTTC. V is TRBV3-1 and J is TRBJ2-1, with 7 bases matching TRBD2. The germline CDR1 and CDR2 sequences are LGHDT and YNNKEL (reference sequence). The V segment lost 0 bases and the J segment 3 bases; nucleotides outside the gene matches: 8. The CDR3 has 17 residues.

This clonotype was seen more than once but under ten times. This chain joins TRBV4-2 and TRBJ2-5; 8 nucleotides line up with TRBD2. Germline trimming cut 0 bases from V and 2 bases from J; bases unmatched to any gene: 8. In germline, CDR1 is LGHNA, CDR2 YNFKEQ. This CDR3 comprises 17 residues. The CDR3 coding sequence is TGTGCCAGCAGCCAAGATAATAGCGGGAACGATCAAGAGACCCAGTACTTC. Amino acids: CASSQDNSGNDQETQYF.

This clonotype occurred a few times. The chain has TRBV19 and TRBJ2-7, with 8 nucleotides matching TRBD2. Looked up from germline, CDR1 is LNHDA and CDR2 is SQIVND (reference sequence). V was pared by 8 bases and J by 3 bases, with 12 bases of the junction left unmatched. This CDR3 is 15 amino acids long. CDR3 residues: CASRPSGGQLYEQYF. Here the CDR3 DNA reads TGTGCCAGTCGACCAAGCGGGGGACAACTCTACGAGCAGTACTTC.

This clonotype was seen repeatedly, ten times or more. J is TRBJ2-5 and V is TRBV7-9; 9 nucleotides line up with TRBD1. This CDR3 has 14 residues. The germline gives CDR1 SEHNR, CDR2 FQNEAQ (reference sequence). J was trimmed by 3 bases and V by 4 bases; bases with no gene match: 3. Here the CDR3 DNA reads TGTGCCAGCAGCTCGGACAGGGGAAAAGAGACCCAGTACTTC. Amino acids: CASSSDRGKETQYF.

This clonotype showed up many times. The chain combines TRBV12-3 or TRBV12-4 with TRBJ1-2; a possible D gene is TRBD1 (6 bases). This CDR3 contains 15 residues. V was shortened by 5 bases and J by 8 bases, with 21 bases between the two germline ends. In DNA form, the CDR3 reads TGTGCCAGCAGTCCGGAGGGACACCTCTATGGGGGCTACACCTTC. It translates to CASSPEGHLYGGYTF.

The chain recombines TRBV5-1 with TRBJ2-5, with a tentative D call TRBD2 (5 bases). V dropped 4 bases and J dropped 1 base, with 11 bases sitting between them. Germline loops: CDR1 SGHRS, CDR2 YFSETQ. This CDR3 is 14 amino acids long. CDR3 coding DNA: TGCGCCAGCAGCATCGGGGAAGGCCAAGAGACCCAGTACTTC. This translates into CASSIGEGQETQYF. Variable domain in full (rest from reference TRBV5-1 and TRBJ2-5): KAGVTQTPRYLIKTRGQQVTLSCSPISGHRSVSWYQQTPGQGLQFLFEYFSETQRNKGNFPGRFSGRQFSNSRSEMNVSTLELGDSALYLCASSIGEGQETQYFGPGTRLLVL.

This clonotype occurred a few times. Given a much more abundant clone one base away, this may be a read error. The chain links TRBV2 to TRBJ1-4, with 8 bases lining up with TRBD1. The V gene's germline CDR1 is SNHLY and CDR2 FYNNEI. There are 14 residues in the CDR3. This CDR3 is CASRTGATDEKLFF. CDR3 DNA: TGTGCCAGCAGGACAGGGGCAACTGATGAAAAACTGTTTTTT.

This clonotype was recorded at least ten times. CDR3: CAWTFWTASAGNQPQHF. DNA for the CDR3: TGTGCCTGGACCTTTTGGACAGCTTCTGCGGGCAATCAGCCCCAGCATTTT. This chain uses TRBV30 with TRBJ1-5; TRBD1 is a possible D gene (6 bases). Germline CDR1 is GTSNPN and CDR2 is SVGIG (reference sequence). Deletions cut 4 bases from V and 2 bases from J, with 21 bases between. The CDR3 sequence is 17 residues long.

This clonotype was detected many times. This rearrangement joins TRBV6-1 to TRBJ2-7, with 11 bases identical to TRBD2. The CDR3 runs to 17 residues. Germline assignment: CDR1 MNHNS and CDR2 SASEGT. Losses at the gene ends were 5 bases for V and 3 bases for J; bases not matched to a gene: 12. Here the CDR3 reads CASSITLAGGADYEQYF. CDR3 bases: TGTGCCAGCAGTATAACTTTAGCGGGAGGGGCGGACTACGAGCAGTACTTC.

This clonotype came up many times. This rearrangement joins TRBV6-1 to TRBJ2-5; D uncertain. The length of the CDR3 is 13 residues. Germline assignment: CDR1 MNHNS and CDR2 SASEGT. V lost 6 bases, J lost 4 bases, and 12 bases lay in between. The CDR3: CASRLTPGETQYF. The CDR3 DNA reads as TGTGCCAGCAGGTTGACTCCAGGAGAGACCCAGTACTTC.

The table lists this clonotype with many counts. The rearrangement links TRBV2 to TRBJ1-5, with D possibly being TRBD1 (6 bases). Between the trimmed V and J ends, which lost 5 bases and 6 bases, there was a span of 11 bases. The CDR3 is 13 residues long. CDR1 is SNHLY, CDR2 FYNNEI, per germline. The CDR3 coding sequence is TGTGCCAGCAGTACAATCAGGGGTCAGCCCCAGCATTTT. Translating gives CASSTIRGQPQHF.

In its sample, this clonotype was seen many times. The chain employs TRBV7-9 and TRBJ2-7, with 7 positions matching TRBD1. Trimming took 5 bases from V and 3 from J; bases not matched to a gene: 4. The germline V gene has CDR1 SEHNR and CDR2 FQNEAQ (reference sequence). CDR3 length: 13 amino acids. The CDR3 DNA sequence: TGTGCCAGCAGCGTGGGGACAGTCTACGAGCAGTACTTC. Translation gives CASSVGTVYEQYF.

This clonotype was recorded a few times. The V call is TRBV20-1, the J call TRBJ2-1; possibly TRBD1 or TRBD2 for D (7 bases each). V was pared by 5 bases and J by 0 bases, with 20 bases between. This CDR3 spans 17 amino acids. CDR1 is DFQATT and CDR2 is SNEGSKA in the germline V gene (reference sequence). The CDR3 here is CSAADRVRGSSYNEQFF. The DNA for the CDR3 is TGCAGTGCTGCAGACAGGGTTCGCGGGAGCTCCTACAATGAGCAGTTCTTC.

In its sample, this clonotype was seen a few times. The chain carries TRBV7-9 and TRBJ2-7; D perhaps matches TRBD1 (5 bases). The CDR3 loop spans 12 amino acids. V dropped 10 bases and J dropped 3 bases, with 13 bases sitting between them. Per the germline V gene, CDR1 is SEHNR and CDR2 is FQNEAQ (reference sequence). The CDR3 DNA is TGTGCCACTGTGGGAAGGGGCTACGAGCAGTACTTC. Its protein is CATVGRGYEQYF.

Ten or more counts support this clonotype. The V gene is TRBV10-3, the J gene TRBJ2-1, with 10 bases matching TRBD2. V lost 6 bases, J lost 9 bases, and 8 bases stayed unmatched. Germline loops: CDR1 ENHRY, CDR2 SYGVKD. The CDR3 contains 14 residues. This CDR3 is CAISLAGARGEQFF. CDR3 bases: TGTGCCATCAGCCTAGCGGGAGCCCGGGGTGAGCAGTTCTTC.

The CDR3 is CASSTGLAGVRSNEQFF. CDR3 DNA: TGCGCCAGCAGCACAGGACTAGCGGGAGTACGGAGTAATGAGCAGTTCTTC. The chain employs TRBV5-1 and TRBJ2-1; 13 nucleotides agree with TRBD2. The CDR3 runs to 17 residues. V shed 4 bases and J 7 bases; nucleotides not matched to a gene: 11. Germline V gene lookup returns CDR1 SGHRS and CDR2 YFSETQ.

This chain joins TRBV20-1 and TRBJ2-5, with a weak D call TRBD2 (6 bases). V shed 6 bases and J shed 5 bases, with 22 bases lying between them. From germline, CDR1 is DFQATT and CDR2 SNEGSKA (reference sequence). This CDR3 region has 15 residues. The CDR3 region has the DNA TGCAGTGCCATCTTACCCGGGACTGTAAGGGAGACCCAGTACTTC. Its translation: CSAILPGTVRETQYF.